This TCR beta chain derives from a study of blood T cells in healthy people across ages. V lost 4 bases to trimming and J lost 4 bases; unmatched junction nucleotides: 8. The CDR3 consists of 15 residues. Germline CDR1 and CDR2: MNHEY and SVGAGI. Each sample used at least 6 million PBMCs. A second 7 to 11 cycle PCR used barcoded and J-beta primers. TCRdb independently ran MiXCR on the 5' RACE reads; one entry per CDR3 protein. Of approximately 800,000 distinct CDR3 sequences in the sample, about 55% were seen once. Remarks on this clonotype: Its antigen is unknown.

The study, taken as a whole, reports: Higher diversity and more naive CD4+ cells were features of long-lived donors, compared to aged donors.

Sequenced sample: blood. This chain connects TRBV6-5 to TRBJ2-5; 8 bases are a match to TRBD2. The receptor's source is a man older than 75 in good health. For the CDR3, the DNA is TGTGCCAGCAGTTTCCCCTCGAGCGGGAGAGAGACCCAGTACTTC. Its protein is CASSFPSSGRETQYF.